The clone carrying this T cell receptor (beta chain) was seen more than once but under ten times. The sequenced template was cDNA made from the entire isolated RNA. Data came from immunoSEQ multiplex PCR; TCRdb stores just in-frame clones and leaves some out. The sample has hundreds of thousands of clones; around a sixth are singletons. Trimming shortened V by 4 bases and J by 4 bases, and 24 bases separated the two germline ends. CDR3 length equals 17 residues. CDR1 SGHRS and CDR2 YFSETQ come from the germline V gene. These data belong to a study of beta chain features in type 1 diabetes. For the study at large: Cell yields, gender and age were comparable in patients and healthy donors.

Cells sorted by CD45RO/CCR7/CD25/CD127/CD95/CD27 comprised CD4+ naive, central memory, regulatory and stem cell-like memory cells. Sequencing was carried out using naive CD4+ T cells from blood. The chain couples TRBV5-1 to TRBJ2-7, with D possibly called TRBD1 or TRBD2 (6 bases each). The receptor comes from a man aged 18 to 35 in good health. The CDR3 region is CASSPAIVGARGYEQYF. CDR3 nucleotide sequence: TGCGCCAGCAGCCCCGCCATCGTGGGGGCGCGGGGTTACGAGCAGTACTTC.